The 11 T cell receptor beta chains below were found in one sample sequenced in a study of blood T cell repertoires in COVID-19. Profiling relied on immunoSEQ multiplex PCR, and the TCRdb table lists in-frame clones only, not all of them. The data show under 250,000 clones, around 80% seen once. Sequenced material: peripheral blood. These receptors all stem from a woman aged 70-85 years with acute or convalescent COVID-19.

CDR3 DNA: TGTGCCAGCAGCCCTGGGACAGGGGAGTCCTACAATGAGCAGTTCTTC. It translates to CASSPGTGESYNEQFF. The chain employs TRBV14 and TRBJ2-1; TRBD1 aligns across 10 bases. Germline V CDR1 and CDR2: SGHDN, FVKESK. CDR3 size: 16 residues. V shed 4 bases and J 1 base; nucleotides not matched to a gene: 4.

A single count supports this clone. This chain joins TRBV4-1 and TRBJ2-7; a possible D gene is TRBD1 (5 bases). Per the germline V gene, CDR1 is MGHRA and CDR2 is YSYEKL. The CDR3 has 14 amino acids. V was pared by 1 base and J by 0 bases, with 7 bases between. DNA for the CDR3: TGCGCCAGCAGCCAAGGGACAATCTCCTACGAGCAGTACTTC. Translated, it gives CASSQGTISYEQYF.

The chain has TRBV5-8 and TRBJ2-1; D gene uncertain. The germline V gene has CDR1 SGHTS and CDR2 YDEGEE. The CDR3 spans 14 residues. V dropped 4 bases and J dropped 8 bases, with 16 bases sitting between them. CDR3 residues: CASSRTGPGDEQFF. CDR3 nucleotides: TGTGCCAGCAGCCGTACCGGCCCGGGTGATGAGCAGTTCTTC.

This clone has just a few counts. The CDR3 DNA reads as TGTGCCAGCAGCTTAGGGCCCACTGAGGGTTCGAAGGGCTACACCTTC. Amino acid sequence: CASSLGPTEGSKGYTF. The chain couples TRBV7-9 to TRBJ1-2, with D uncertain. The CDR3 is made up of 16 amino acids. V dropped 1 base and J dropped 8 bases, with 20 bases sitting between them. Looked up from germline, CDR1 is SEHNR and CDR2 is FQNEAQ (reference sequence). The full variable domain, completed using reference TRBV7-9 and TRBJ1-2, is DTGVSQNPRHKITKRGQNVTFRCDPISEHNRLYWYRQTLGQGPEFLTYFQNEAQLEKSRLLSDRFSAERPKGSFSTLEIQRTEQGDSAMYLCASSLGPTEGSKGYTFGSGTRLTVV.

The J gene is TRBJ2-7, the V gene TRBV5-4; 8 positions match TRBD1. Trimming cost V 4 bases and J 4 bases; bases outside gene matches: 10. CDR3 length equals 15 residues. Per the germline V gene, CDR1 is SGHNT and CDR2 is YYREEE (reference sequence). CDR3 bases: TGTGCCAGCAGCCGCCCCGGGACAGGCCTATACGAGCAGTACGTC. Protein product: CASSRPGTGLYEQYV.

V gene TRBV9 combines with J gene TRBJ2-7; D remains ambiguous. CDR3 length: 14 amino acids. In germline, CDR1 is SGDLS, CDR2 YYNGEE. V lost 0 bases to trimming and J lost 2 bases, with 9 bases between them. CDR3 nucleotide sequence: TGTGCCAGCAGCGTAGGTCCGGGTCCCTACGAGCAGTACTTC. Its translation: CASSVGPGPYEQYF.

V is TRBV3-1 (or the pseudogene TRBV3-2) and J is TRBJ2-1, with D possibly TRBD2 on 6 matching bases. Per germline, CDR1 LGHDT and CDR2 YNNKEL (reference sequence). The CDR3 runs to 12 residues. Trimming took off 1 base at V and 10 bases at J, with 8 bases between the two ends. The CDR3 protein is CASSQGAGEQFF. In DNA form, the CDR3 reads TGTGCCAGCAGCCAAGGTGCGGGAGAGCAGTTCTTC.

The CDR3 protein is CASSQDPSFSYEQYF. Written as DNA, the CDR3 is TGCGCCAGCAGCCAAGATCCTAGCTTCTCCTACGAGCAGTACTTC. This chain links TRBV4-1 with TRBJ2-7; the D gene is possibly TRBD2 (5 bases). This CDR3 is built from 15 residues. CDR1 MGHRA and CDR2 YSYEKL come from the germline V gene. The V and J ends lost 0 bases and 0 bases respectively, with 9 bases between them.

This clone was observed once. V usage is TRBV7-3 and J usage is TRBJ2-2; TRBD1 aligns across 8 bases. Germline V gene sequence: CDR1 SGHTA, CDR2 FQGTGA. With 2 bases clipped from V and 2 bases from J, the junction kept 4 bases outside the gene matches. This CDR3 spans 16 amino acids. The CDR3 coding sequence is TGTGCCAGCAGCTTATGGGGACAGGAAAACACCGGGGAGCTGTTTTTT. Residues: CASSLWGQENTGELFF.

The chain has TRBV7-2 and TRBJ2-7, with TRBD2 identical over 10 bases. Germline V gene lookup returns CDR1 SGHTA and CDR2 FQGNSA. There are 16 residues in the CDR3. Trimming removed 2 bases from V and 5 bases from J; junction bases left unmatched: 9. CDR3 DNA: TGTGCCAGCAGCTTATACGCTAGCGGGGGCCTCAACGAGCAGTACTTC. This gives the protein CASSLYASGGLNEQYF.

This clone was counted between two and nine times. V and J are TRBV7-8 and TRBJ1-1, with a weak D call TRBD1 (6 bases). V was shortened by 0 bases and J by 5 bases, with 13 bases between the two germline ends. This CDR3 region has 15 residues. Germline CDR1 and CDR2: SGHVS and FQNEAQ. The CDR3 DNA is TGTGCCAGCAGCTTAGCGTCAGGGGTCGGGACTGAAGCTTTCTTT. As protein: CASSLASGVGTEAFF. Supplemented by reference TRBV7-8 and TRBJ1-1, the full variable domain reads GAGVSQSPRYKVAKRGQDVALRCDPISGHVSLFWYQQALGQGPEFLTYFQNEAQLDKSGLPSDRFFAERPEGSVSTLKIQRTQQEDSAVYLCASSLASGVGTEAFFGQGTRLTVV.